These 30 T cell receptor beta chains were sequenced from one sample in a study of cytotoxic CD8 clonotypes in ibrutinib-treated CLL. Here immunoSEQ multiplex PCR was the method, and the copy in TCRdb shows in-frame clones only, minus some. The repertoire has roughly 150,000 clones, about 80% of them found once; the top ten carry roughly 2%. Specimen: PBMCs, collected after 12 months of ibrutinib treatment. The source is a human donor with chronic lymphocytic leukemia.

The chain uses TRBV27 and TRBJ1-1, with a possible D match to TRBD1 (5 bases). Trimming shortened V by 9 bases and J by 10 bases, and 24 bases separated the two germline ends. The germline V gene encodes CDR1 MNHEY and CDR2 SMNVEV (reference sequence). The CDR3 extends over 14 amino acids. The CDR3: CASASREGGVAAFF. CDR3 sequence (DNA): TGTGCCAGTGCCTCGCGCGAAGGAGGGGTGGCAGCTTTCTTT.

The chain recombines TRBV19 with TRBJ2-1, with D tentatively TRBD1 or TRBD2 (5 bases each). V was trimmed by 11 bases and J by 7 bases, leaving 27 bases between them. CDR3 length: 16 residues. Germline V gene lookup returns CDR1 LNHDA and CDR2 SQIVND (reference sequence). The CDR3, as DNA: TGTGCCGCCAGACCTGAGGGCAGGGACGGGTCGAATGAGCAGTTCTTC. This gives the protein CAARPEGRDGSNEQFF.

This chain joins TRBV7-9 and TRBJ1-4; 7 bases line up with TRBD1. CDR1 and CDR2 from the germline V gene are SEHNR and FQNEAQ (reference sequence). V trimming: 11 bases; J trimming: 1 base; junction bases outside the gene matches: 13. The CDR3 contains 16 residues. The CDR3 loop is CAGTGEEYGTNEKLFF. CDR3 in DNA: TGTGCCGGCACAGGGGAAGAGTATGGAACTAATGAAAAACTGTTTTTT.

This clone has more than one count but fewer than ten. V is TRBV20-1 and J is TRBJ1-2; D gene uncertain. The germline CDR1 and CDR2 sequences are DFQATT and SNEGSKA (reference sequence). The CDR3 runs to 10 residues. V lost 6 bases and J 10 bases, leaving 12 bases between the germline ends. The CDR3, as DNA: TGCAGTGCCTATAACCGAGACTACACCTTC. This translates into CSAYNRDYTF.

The J gene is TRBJ2-3, the V gene TRBV7-2; TRBD2 aligns across 8 bases. This CDR3 region has 16 residues. With V trimmed by 5 bases and J by 2 bases, 9 bases remained unmatched. Germline values: CDR1 SGHTA, CDR2 FQGNSA. In nucleotides, the CDR3 is TGTGCCAGCAGCCAGACCGGGGGGGGGACCACAGATACGCAGTATTTT. It is translated as CASSQTGGGTTDTQYF.

V and J are TRBV27 and TRBJ1-3; D is unclear. The V end was cut by 7 bases, the J end by 0 bases, with 7 bases between. The CDR3 length is 13 residues. The germline V gene has CDR1 MNHEY and CDR2 SMNVEV (reference sequence). The DNA for the CDR3 is TGTGCCAGCAAAGGGAACTCTGGAAACACCATATATTTT. Amino acid sequence: CASKGNSGNTIYF.

The chain is built from TRBV18 and TRBJ1-4; D uncertain. This CDR3 is 14 amino acids long. Germline CDR1 KGHSH, CDR2 LQKENI. V lost 1 base to trimming and J lost 0 bases, with 3 bases between them. CDR3 amino acids: CASSPLSTNEKLFF. The CDR3 nucleotides read TGTGCCAGCTCACCACTGTCAACTAATGAAAAACTGTTTTTT.

V usage is TRBV30 and J usage is TRBJ1-2; D is possibly TRBD1 (5 bases). The V and J ends lost 4 bases and 0 bases respectively, with 18 bases between them. The germline CDR1 and CDR2 sequences are GTSNPN and SVGIG (reference sequence). This CDR3 spans 16 amino acids. For the CDR3, the DNA is TGTGCCTGGACCTCCCGAGGGGCCGCAGCTAACTATGGCTACACCTTC. It yields the protein CAWTSRGAAANYGYTF.

This chain joins TRBV6-1 and TRBJ2-1; D is possibly TRBD2 (6 bases). The V gene's germline CDR1 is MNHNS and CDR2 SASEGT. CDR3 size: 11 residues. The germline V and J ends were trimmed by 6 bases and 8 bases, with 8 bases remaining between them. CDR3 DNA sequence: TGTGCCAGCAGCCAGCGGGATGAGCAGTTCTTC. It yields the protein CASSQRDEQFF.

The chain combines TRBV18 with TRBJ1-1; tentatively, D is TRBD1 (5 bases). V lost 4 bases and J 3 bases, leaving 15 bases between the germline ends. CDR3 length equals 15 residues. The V gene's germline CDR1 is KGHSH and CDR2 LQKENI. CDR3 sequence (DNA): TGTGCCAGCTCACTGACCTTTGGGGGGGACACTGAAGCTTTCTTT. Protein: CASSLTFGGDTEAFF.

This chain joins TRBV19 and TRBJ2-5; D is perhaps TRBD1 (6 bases). CDR1 LNHDA and CDR2 SQIVND come from the germline V gene (reference sequence). There are 17 residues in the CDR3. The ends were cut back, 6 bases at V and 0 bases at J, with 20 bases in the middle. The CDR3 bases are TGTGCCAGTAGCACTACGAGCACAGGGAGCGACCAAGAGACCCAGTACTTC. Its translation is CASSTTSTGSDQETQYF.

This clone was counted once. The chain couples TRBV6-5 to TRBJ1-3; no reliable D call. The germline V gene encodes CDR1 MNHEY and CDR2 SVGAGI. CDR3 length: 15 amino acids. Trimming shortened V by 5 bases and J by 2 bases, and 13 bases separated the two germline ends. The CDR3 nucleotides are TGTGCCAGCAGTCCAGCCGGGGTGGCTGGAAACACCATATATTTT. Residues: CASSPAGVAGNTIYF.

The chain joins TRBV7-3 to TRBJ2-2; TRBD1 matches 12 bases. CDR1 is SGHTA, CDR2 FQGTGA, per germline. Trimming cost V 5 bases and J 5 bases; bases outside gene matches: 3. This CDR3 is 15 amino acids long. In DNA form, the CDR3 reads TGTGCCAGCAGCCAGGGACAGGGGGCAACCGGGGAGCTGTTTTTT. This gives the protein CASSQGQGATGELFF.

This chain uses TRBV4-3 with TRBJ2-7; 7 bases align to TRBD1. The CDR3 totals 17 residues. With 4 bases clipped from V and 1 base from J, the junction kept 13 bases outside the gene matches. Germline-derived CDR1 and CDR2 are LGHNA and YSLEER. The CDR3 sequence: CASSPQSDRAHSYEQYF. CDR3 coding DNA: TGCGCCAGCAGCCCACAATCAGACAGGGCCCATTCCTACGAGCAGTACTTC.

This clone was picked up a small number of times. The gene calls are TRBV9 and TRBJ2-3; TRBD2 agrees at 7 bases. Germline trimming cut 3 bases from V and 0 bases from J; bases unmatched to any gene: 4. CDR3 length: 15 amino acids. Germline CDR1 is SGDLS and CDR2 is YYNGEE. The CDR3 spells CASSDLAVSTDTQYF. CDR3 DNA sequence: TGTGCCAGCAGCGACCTAGCGGTGAGCACAGATACGCAGTATTTT.

The genes are TRBV10-3 and TRBJ1-4, with D tentatively TRBD1 (5 bases). Trimming left V 9 bases short and J 2 bases short, with 13 bases between. The CDR3 totals 14 residues. Germline CDR1 ENHRY, CDR2 SYGVKD. DNA of the CDR3: TGTGCCATTAAGGCAGGGACGACTAATGAAAAACTGTTTTTT. It yields the protein CAIKAGTTNEKLFF.

The rearrangement links TRBV7-2 to TRBJ2-7; D not resolved. The CDR3 is made up of 14 amino acids. V lost 3 bases and J lost 4, with 13 bases in between. Per germline, CDR1 SGHTA and CDR2 FQGNSA. The CDR3 nucleotides read TGTGCCAGCAGCTTTGCCAGCGAACTGTACGAGCAGTACTTC. As protein: CASSFASELYEQYF.

This clone showed up just a few times. CDR3 in amino acids: CASSIAGTNNEQFF. The CDR3, as DNA: TGTGCCAGTAGTATAGCCGGGACTAACAATGAGCAGTTCTTC. This chain links TRBV19 with TRBJ2-1; 7 bases align to TRBD2. Germline values: CDR1 LNHDA, CDR2 SQIVND (reference sequence). V was pared by 1 base and J by 5 bases, with 2 bases of the junction left unmatched. The CDR3 loop spans 14 amino acids.

A single count supports this clone. This rearrangement joins TRBV28 to TRBJ2-2; D remains ambiguous. Germline CDR1 and CDR2: MDHEN and SYDVKM. The CDR3 runs 13 residues. V was pared by 2 bases and J by 7 bases, with 8 bases between. The CDR3 DNA follows: TGTGCCAGCAGTTTAGTGGCGTACGGGGAGCTGTTTTTT. Amino acid sequence: CASSLVAYGELFF.

This clone was found once. This sequence joins TRBV19 and TRBJ2-1; 12 bases are a match to TRBD2. In germline, CDR1 is LNHDA, CDR2 SQIVND (reference sequence). The CDR3 is made up of 13 amino acids. J lost 8 bases, V lost 6 bases, and 2 bases had no gene match. The CDR3 DNA reads TGTGCCAGTAGGACTAGCGGGAGTCATGAGCAGTTCTTC. Translated, it gives CASRTSGSHEQFF.

This clone was seen only a few times. The CDR3 DNA reads TGTGCCAGCAGCTCAACCGGGACTAGCGGGGGGGAGACCCAGTACTTC. This encodes CASSSTGTSGGETQYF. This chain connects TRBV7-6 to TRBJ2-5; 15 bases match TRBD2. Looked up from germline, CDR1 is SGHVS and CDR2 is FNYEAQ. Losses at the gene ends were 4 bases for V and 5 bases for J; bases not matched to a gene: 5. The CDR3 runs 16 residues.

V usage is TRBV19 and J usage is TRBJ1-5, with 8 bases that match TRBD1. The CDR3 loop spans 14 amino acids. CDR1 and CDR2 (germline): LNHDA, SQIVND (reference sequence). The ends lost 6 bases at V and 4 bases at J; junction bases unmatched: 5. Here the CDR3 reads CASRGQALNQPQHF. The CDR3 bases are TGTGCCAGTAGGGGACAGGCCTTAAATCAGCCCCAGCATTTT.

The gene calls are TRBV5-1 and TRBJ2-7; possibly TRBD1 for D (6 bases). The CDR3 is made up of 14 amino acids. V was clipped by 0 bases and J by 5 bases, with 12 bases between them. CDR1 is SGHRS, CDR2 YFSETQ, per germline. The CDR3 here is CASSLVRAGDEQYF. The CDR3, as DNA: TGCGCCAGCAGCTTGGTTCGGGCAGGGGACGAGCAGTACTTC.

The chain is built from TRBV7-2 and TRBJ2-3; D is unclear. The germline V gene encodes CDR1 SGHTA and CDR2 FQGNSA. CDR3 length: 18 residues. V was shortened by 3 bases and J by 2 bases, with 21 bases between the two germline ends. Written as DNA, the CDR3 is TGTGCCAGCAGCTTCCGTTTCTCGGGTTACGGTTCCACAGATACGCAGTATTTT. This translates into CASSFRFSGYGSTDTQYF.

The V gene is TRBV7-2, the J gene TRBJ1-2; the D gene is possibly TRBD1 (5 bases). Germline assignment: CDR1 SGHTA and CDR2 FQGNSA. V gave up 4 bases and J gave up 4 bases, with 13 bases separating them. The CDR3 totals 14 residues. The DNA of the CDR3 is TGTGCCAGCAGCTGGTCAGGGTCCGCCTATGGCTACACCTTC. Its protein product is CASSWSGSAYGYTF.

The V call is TRBV28, the J call TRBJ2-7; no firm D call. Germline CDR1 and CDR2: MDHEN and SYDVKM. The CDR3 sequence is 11 residues long. With 6 bases removed from V and 4 bases from J, the gap between germline ends came to 7 bases. CDR3 in amino acids: CASRGEYEQYF. CDR3 DNA: TGTGCCAGCAGGGGTGAATACGAGCAGTACTTC.

This chain joins TRBV27 and TRBJ1-5; no reliable D call. This CDR3 has 17 amino acids. V shed 5 bases and J shed 3 bases, with 20 bases lying between them. Germline CDR1 and CDR2: MNHEY and SMNVEV (reference sequence). The CDR3: CASSPSRPDPSNQPQHF. The CDR3 DNA reads as TGTGCCAGCAGTCCCTCTCGACCCGACCCCTCCAATCAGCCCCAGCATTTT.

By share of the sample, this clone is medium-sized (0.01 to 0.1%). The chain links TRBV2 to TRBJ2-3; 10 bases align to TRBD1. The germline CDR1 and CDR2 sequences are SNHLY and FYNNEI. The CDR3 has 16 residues. V lost 8 bases and J lost 5; bases outside the gene matches: 13. DNA of the CDR3: TGTGCCAGCTCCCCCCAGGGACAGGGGATACAAGATACGCAGTATTTT. Translated: CASSPQGQGIQDTQYF.

This rearrangement joins TRBV28 to TRBJ1-2; D is unresolved. V shed 3 bases and J shed 7 bases, with 9 bases lying between them. Germline lookup yields CDR1 MDHEN and CDR2 SYDVKM. The CDR3 has 12 residues. The CDR3 loop reads CASSFKGRGYTF. CDR3 bases: TGTGCCAGCAGTTTCAAGGGTCGTGGCTACACCTTC.

The V and J genes are TRBV27 and TRBJ2-1, with D possibly TRBD2 on 7 matching bases. The germline V gene encodes CDR1 MNHEY and CDR2 SMNVEV (reference sequence). There are 14 residues in the CDR3. With 3 bases removed from V and 10 bases from J, the gap between germline ends came to 16 bases. CDR3 region: CASSFHRGATEQFF. The CDR3 nucleotides read TGTGCCAGCAGTTTCCATCGGGGGGCGACGGAGCAGTTCTTC.